This TCR beta chain was captured by sequencing in a study of blood T cell repertoires in COVID-19. To note about this clone: Distinct nucleotide sequences in the sample also encode this CDR3.

J lost 7 bases, V lost 3 bases, and 3 bases had no gene match. CDR3 size: 15 residues. In germline, CDR1 is LNHNV, CDR2 YYDKDF (reference sequence). Clones were sequenced by immunoSEQ multiplex PCR, and TCRdb holds only the in-frame ones, with some missing. The table shows under 350,000 clones, with about 86% occurring only once. The chain recombines TRBV15 with TRBJ1-6, with 10 bases that match TRBD1. The sequence was collected from a woman between 40 and 55 years old with acute COVID-19. Material for sequencing was PBMCs or T cells enriched from blood (not recorded which). The CDR3 coding sequence is TGTGCCACCAGCAGGAAGACAGGGGGCAATTCACCCCTCCACTTT. Translated, it gives CATSRKTGGNSPLHF.